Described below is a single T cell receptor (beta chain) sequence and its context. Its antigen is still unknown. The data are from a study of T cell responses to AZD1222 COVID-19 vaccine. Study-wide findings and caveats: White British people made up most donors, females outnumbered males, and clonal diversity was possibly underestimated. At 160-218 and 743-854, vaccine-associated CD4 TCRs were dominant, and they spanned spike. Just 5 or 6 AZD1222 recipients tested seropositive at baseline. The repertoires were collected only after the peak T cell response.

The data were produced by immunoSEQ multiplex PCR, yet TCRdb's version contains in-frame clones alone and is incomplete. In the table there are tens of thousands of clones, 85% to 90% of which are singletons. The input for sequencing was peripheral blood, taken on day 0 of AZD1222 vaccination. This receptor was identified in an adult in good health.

The CDR3, as DNA: TGTGCCAGCAGCTTAGGTACTGGCAGGGGGCGCACAGATACGCAGTATTTT. Translation gives CASSLGTGRGRTDTQYF. The V and J genes are TRBV7-2 and TRBJ2-3; 8 bases match TRBD1. The CDR3 consists of 17 residues. CDR1 is SGHTA, CDR2 FQGNSA, per germline. V lost 1 base and J lost 1; bases outside the gene matches: 7.